This record covers a single T cell receptor beta chain. There is no known antigen for this receptor. There are no base qualities to consult, and no much larger clone falls within one base. CDR1 and CDR2 were assigned from the germline V gene (reference sequence) as SGHNT and YYREEE. The cysteine opens and the phenylalanine closes a CDR3 of 15 amino acids. CDR3 DNA only is kept here, 45 bases in frame from base 1. Germline trimming: 4 bases from V, 4 bases from J; junction bases outside gene matches: 8. The receptor library was made with the immunoSEQ multiplex PCR assay. For the multiplex PCR, a mixture combining 60 forward primers for TCR Vbeta segments and 13 reverse primers for TCR Jbeta segments was used. Amplification of the CDR3 region of rearranged TCR beta genes was performed with a multiplex PCR assay on genomic DNA. The amplified TCR beta libraries were sequenced on the Illumina HiSeq System as 87-base-pair reads. In the authors' own workflow: A later analysis counted about 80 million unique TCR beta chains across the roughly 700 repertoires, and roughly 10 million of these chains were shared by at least two donors. Raw reads were error-corrected and collapsed into unique sequences with a nearest-neighbor algorithm that merged closely related sequences to remove PCR and sequencing errors. Alignment of CDR3 sequences to IMGT reference sequences was used to assign V, D and J gene segments. For a sequence to be retained, a match of at least six nucleotides was required to both a V gene segment and a J gene segment. A rearrangement counted as productive if the CDR3 had no stop codons and remained in frame with V and J, and every other rearrangement counted as non-productive. CDR3 was defined according to IMGT convention as the region running from the second conserved V-encoded cysteine to the conserved J-encoded phenylalanine. The earlier analysis of 550 to 650 of the donors excluded any sequence lacking an unambiguous match to a single V gene segment. In an earlier analysis of several hundred of the donors, a V segment was called functional when productive rearrangements were above 56.7%, and segregating when the standard deviation between donors exceeded 5%. A statistical classification framework was built to diagnose cytomegalovirus status from the catalog of TCR beta chain sequences. A later analysis assigned V and J genes by comparing TCR nucleotide sequences with IMGT/GENE-DB human TR gene sequences. Using the TCRdist pipeline, a later analysis assigned CDR3 sequences along with most-parsimonious VDJ recombination scenarios. In a later analysis, each TCR beta chain was defined by its CDR3 amino acid sequence together with its V-gene family, and reads lacking a unique V-gene family were excluded. As a way to deal with suspected cross-contamination and a sequencing artifact, a later analysis dropped approximately 570 nucleotide sequences that were highly shared and had low generation probability. In a later analysis, a clonal expansion index was calculated for each public chain from normalized within-repertoire ranks of inferred template counts. Generation probabilities in a later analysis came from a VDJ recombination model fitted to out-of-frame rearrangements, and those results were checked against IGoR. In a later analysis, TCR-TCR, TCR-HLA and TCR-CMV co-occurrence was scored with hypergeometric tests, and a repertoire-size bias correction was applied to TCR pairs. In a later analysis, false discovery rates were estimated by permuting HLA or CMV assignments 20 times. In a later analysis, co-occurring TCRs were grouped with DBSCAN, and TCRdist sequence similarity was added when clustering was performed within HLA-allele-positive subsets. Co-occurrence clustering excluded repertoires with fewer than 30,000 or more than 120,000 public chains, plus five with anomalous nucleotide sharing. The source is immuneACCESS, and TCRdb retained only in-frame sequences with V and J called. Part of the clones is not carried over; for the studies checked, unresolved V genes explain less than half of this, and the remainder is unexplained. V, J and clone size are taken as reported in that table, and D and trimming were inferred from the DNA itself. For this sample there are 95,000 to 150,000 clones; around 86% appear just once. Clones ranked in the top ten supply 2.1% of the sample.

This record comes from a study of cytomegalovirus exposure and HLA in healthy donors (TCRdb year 2017). Regarding the study in general: An earlier analysis of a few hundred of the donors reported around 280 Gb of sequence data and 117 million unique TCR beta sequences obtained from some 200 million T cells. An early release covering roughly 600 HLA-typed donors comprised about 290 gigabases of sequencing data and roughly 86 million unique TCR sequences. Of the roughly 400 genotyped donors, around 81% fell in the genetic ancestry cluster associated with self-reported Caucasian donors. The study aimed to test whether cataloging public T cell receptors could reveal signatures of past pathogen exposure. The study used immunosequencing to profile the T cell repertoires of more than 650 subjects and linked those repertoires to cytomegalovirus serostatus. In addition to the first cohort of several hundred subjects, a separate validation cohort of 120 different subjects was used. To predict cytomegalovirus infection status, the study brought together high-throughput TCR immunosequencing, statistical association of individual TCRs with disease status, and machine learning. A later analysis re-analyzed previously published TCR beta repertoires from 600 to 850 donors and added high-resolution HLA genotyping to study TCR occurrence patterns. In the later analysis, no new phenotypic data were used to find candidate immune exposures; instead, reliance was placed on TCR beta sequences and their occurrence across donors. In an earlier analysis of a few hundred of the donors, high-throughput TCR beta sequencing was used to judge whether each TCR beta V gene segment behaved as functional or pseudogenic. Donor age, sex, ethnicity and CMV serostatus were compiled alongside the repertoire data. A later genetic analysis used genome-wide SNP genotypes for about 60% of the 666 donors, treating that subset as a discovery cohort. Every discovery cohort repertoire had been produced on one sequencing platform. HLA typing covered class I and class II loci at four-digit resolution. The number of donors typed differed by locus, with 629-630 for A, B, C, DRB1 and DQB1, more than 500 for DQA1, nearly 610 for DPA1, and approximately 470 for DPB1. Five DR-DQ haplotypes were handled as single units for association and clustering, since linkage in the cohort was strong. Across some 400 genotyped donors of the cohort, an average of approximately 240,000 unique TCR beta nucleotide sequences per donor were sequenced, and about a sixth of those sequences were non-productive.

The cohort was made up of around 720 healthy bone marrow donors. All cohort members were sampled while nominally healthy, although unrecorded immune exposures were likely present. The donor tested CMV seronegative, placing the donor among the roughly 340 seronegative members of the cohort. A peripheral blood sample was provided by each donor, and peripheral blood mononuclear cells were used for TCR beta sequencing. The Qiagen DNeasy Blood Extraction Kit was used to extract genomic DNA from the blood cell samples. What the work shows at the level of the full study, not this receptor alone: While some public TCRs were present in many individuals, most TCR sequences turned up only very rarely across donors. Presence/absence analyses assumed roughly uniform sequencing depth across donors, an assumption that may not hold. A group of highly shared sequence variants was considered likely to be a technical artifact of the sequencing pipeline. Linkage disequilibrium might explain the correlated functional status among segregating V segments, but an unknown experimental factor could not be ruled out. A later analysis reported that several top co-occurrence clusters appeared linked to parvovirus B19, influenza, CMV and Epstein-Barr virus. About 17 rarely observed V segments, including chromosome 9 orphons, were excluded from the earlier analysis of approximately 500 of the donors because counts were too low. Specific HLA alleles were associated with some 15,000 TCR beta sequences at a false discovery rate of 0.05 in a later analysis. According to the authors, the approach could potentially be generalized to other disease states and immunological phenotypes. Because some donors lacked HLA typing at each locus, the association tests relied only on the typed subset. Three of the identified cytomegalovirus-associated TCR beta chains were confirmed in vitro to be specific for cytomegalovirus antigens. When HLA alleles, especially DR and DQ, strongly co-occurred, attributing TCR associations to individual alleles was difficult. A later analysis found that most CMV-associated TCR beta chains appeared HLA-restricted, with HLA associations seemingly driven largely by CMV exposure. A later analysis found that HLA-associated TCR beta chains were more clonally expanded and had lower generation probabilities than equally common non-associated chains. The classifier was reported to diagnose cytomegalovirus status with high specificity and sensitivity in both the original cohort and the validation cohort. In the study, around 160 TCR beta chains were listed as associated with cytomegalovirus. Broadly in line with IMGT annotations, most TCR beta V segments showed up in productive rearrangements about 90% or about 30% of the time in an earlier analysis of around 600 of the donors. In this cohort, only TCR beta chains were sequenced, and detectable features were limited by the absence of alpha or paired-chain data. Some IMGT-functional V segments, including TRBV6-2 and TRBV6-3, could not be told apart with the 87-base-pair reads, so those segments were excluded. A later genetic analysis associated a missense DCLRE1C variant with V-gene and J-gene trimming of TCR beta chains, and an independent cohort replicated the association. A further reported finding was that TCR beta sequences accurately predicted the HLA-A and HLA-B alleles for most subjects in the first cohort. A later analysis found that TCR association rates varied across HLA loci, with DRB1 alleles showing the most associated TCRs and HLA-C alleles the fewest. Compared with the roughly 700-donor mean, donors in an Asian-associated ancestry cluster had fewer N-insertions in productive TCRs, according to a later genetic analysis. Immune exposure information for the cohort was limited to CMV serostatus.

The chain couples TRBV5-4 to TRBJ1-1, with TRBD1 matching 9 junction bases. Sequenced: PBMCs. The receptor comes from a man between 25 and 39 years old in good health and CMV-seronegative. The base sequence is TGTGCCAGCAGCCCGGGACAGGGAAGACCCACTGAAGCTTTCTTT. Translated, it reads CASSPGQGRPTEAFF.